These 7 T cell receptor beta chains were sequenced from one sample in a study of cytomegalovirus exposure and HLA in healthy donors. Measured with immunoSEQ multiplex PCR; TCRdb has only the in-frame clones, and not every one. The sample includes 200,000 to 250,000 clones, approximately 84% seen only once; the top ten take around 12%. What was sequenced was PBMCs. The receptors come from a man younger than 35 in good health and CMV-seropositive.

The CDR3 region is CSVEETMRNEQFF. The CDR3 coding sequence is TGCAGCGTTGAGGAGACCATGAGGAATGAGCAGTTCTTC. This chain uses TRBV29-1 with TRBJ2-1; D is undetermined. Germline V gene data show CDR1 as SQVTM and CDR2 as ANQGSEA. Deletions cut 3 bases from V and 7 bases from J, with 13 bases between. The CDR3 is 13 amino acids.

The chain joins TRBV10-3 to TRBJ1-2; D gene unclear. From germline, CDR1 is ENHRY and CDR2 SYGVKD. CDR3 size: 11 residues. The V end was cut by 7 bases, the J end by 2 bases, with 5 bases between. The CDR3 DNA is TGTGCCATCAAAGAAAACTATGGCTACACCTTC. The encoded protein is CAIKENYGYTF.

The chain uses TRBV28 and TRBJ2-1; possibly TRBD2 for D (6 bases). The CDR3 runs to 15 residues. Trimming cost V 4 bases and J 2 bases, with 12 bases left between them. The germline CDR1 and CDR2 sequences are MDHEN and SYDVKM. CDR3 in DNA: TGTGCCAGCAGTTCCGCGGGATCTACCTACAATGAGCAGTTCTTC. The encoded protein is CASSSAGSTYNEQFF.

The CDR3 DNA reads as TGTGCCAGCAGCTTAATGGGGGGGAACACTGAAGCTTTCTTT. This sequence encodes CASSLMGGNTEAFF. The rearrangement uses TRBV7-2 and TRBJ1-1; TRBD1 might be the D (5 bases). The CDR3 is 14 amino acids. In germline, CDR1 is SGHTA, CDR2 FQGNSA. Trimming removed 2 bases at V and 1 base at J, with 8 bases between.

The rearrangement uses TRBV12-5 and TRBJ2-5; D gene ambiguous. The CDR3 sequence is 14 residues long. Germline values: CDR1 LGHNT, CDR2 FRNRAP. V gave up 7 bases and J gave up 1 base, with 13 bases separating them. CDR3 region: CASVGPPLQETQYF. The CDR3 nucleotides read TGTGCTAGTGTAGGGCCTCCGCTCCAAGAGACCCAGTACTTC.

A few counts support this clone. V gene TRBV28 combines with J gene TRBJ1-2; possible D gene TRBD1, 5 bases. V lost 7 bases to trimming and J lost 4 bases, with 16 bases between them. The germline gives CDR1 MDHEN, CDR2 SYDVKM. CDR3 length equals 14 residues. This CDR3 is CASTKTGDGYGYTF. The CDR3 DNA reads TGTGCCAGCACAAAAACGGGGGACGGCTATGGCTACACCTTC.

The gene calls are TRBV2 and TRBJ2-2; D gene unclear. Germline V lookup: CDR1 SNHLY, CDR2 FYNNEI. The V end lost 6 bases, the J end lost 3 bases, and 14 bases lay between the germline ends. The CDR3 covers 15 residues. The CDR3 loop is CASSYGRPDTGELFF. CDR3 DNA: TGTGCCAGCAGCTACGGACGGCCAGACACCGGGGAGCTGTTTTTT.